Given below is one TCR beta chain in context. The sample belongs to a study of blood T cell repertoires in COVID-19. Study-wide context: Samples representing acute and convalescent COVID-19 were sourced from the United States, Italy and Spain.

In the authors' methods: Amplified reference gene primers provided the basis for estimating nucleated cell counts. Generated by immunoSEQ multiplex PCR, the TCRdb table keeps only in-frame clones and is missing some. That table is the source of V, J and clone size, and D and trimming were worked out from the DNA. The table includes about 170,000 clones, roughly 84% detected once. The CDR3 has 15 residues. From germline, CDR1 is MNHEY and CDR2 SMNVEV (reference sequence). With 5 bases clipped from V and 1 base from J, the junction kept 6 bases outside the gene matches. Seattle participants joined during active infection and were tracked over time.

Sequencing input: peripheral blood. The V call is TRBV27, the J call TRBJ2-7, with 9 bases aligning to TRBD1. This receptor was taken from a woman aged 65 to 85 with COVID-19, enrolled during active disease. The CDR3 region has the DNA TGTGCCAGCAGTCTGACCGGGACAGGGTCCTACGAGCAGTACTTC. It encodes CASSLTGTGSYEQYF.